This entry lists 19 T cell receptor delta chains sequenced from one sample in a study of Vδ1+ human thymocytes (dated by TCRdb to the late 2010s). What the authors observed across the whole study: The thymic TRG and TRD repertoires appeared highly polyclonal, with Gaussian CDR3 length distributions, in contrast to the oligoclonal repertoires of peripheral blood.

These TCRs' antigens remain unknown. The reads were generated on an Illumina MiSeq. RNA extraction was carried out with the RNeasy mini kit, and reverse transcription was then done using Superscript III. CDR3 amplicons were produced by multiplex PCR using pooled V-gene forward primers and a constant-region reverse primer with Illumina adaptor overhangs. TCRdb reran clone calling on the public reads with CATT; rows sharing one DNA sequence were then combined. Present in this sample are some 55,000 delta-chain clones, about a sixth of which were seen just once. The ten largest make up under 0.55% of the sample. The sequenced sample was Vdelta1+ gamma-delta thymocytes from the thymus. The cell subset or site label for this specimen denotes: FACS-sorted CD3+ TCRalphabeta- TCRVdelta1+ TCRVdelta2- thymocytes. The receptors originated from a boy younger than two who had congenital heart surgery.

This clone was seen a handful of times. The chain employs TRDV1 and TRDJ1, with 11 nucleotides matching TRDD3. CDR3 length: 21 amino acids. From germline, CDR1 is TSWWSYY and CDR2 QGS. V trimming: 5 bases; J trimming: 6 bases; junction bases outside the gene matches: 26. The DNA for the CDR3 is TGTGCTCTTGGGCCAAATCCTACCGCGCGACTGGGGGATAAAACAACTAATAAACTCATCTTT. It encodes CALGPNPTARLGDKTTNKLIF.

The chain couples TRDV1 to TRDJ1; unclear D gene. The CDR3 is 9 amino acids. Trimming shortened V by 4 bases and J by 9 bases, and 3 bases separated the two germline ends. Germline assignment: CDR1 TSWWSYY and CDR2 QGS. The CDR3 sequence: CALGVQLIF. The CDR3 bases are TGTGCTCTTGGGGTTCAACTCATCTTT.

This clone was counted between two and nine times. V and J are TRDV1 and TRDJ1, with D possibly being TRDD3 (6 bases). The ends were cut back, 2 bases at V and 2 bases at J, with 15 bases in the middle. Germline CDR1 TSWWSYY, CDR2 QGS. The length of the CDR3 is 16 residues. The CDR3 DNA reads as TGTGCTCTTGGGGAATTCTGCGGGGGGAGGACCGATAAACTCATCTTT. Protein product: CALGEFCGGRTDKLIF.

This clone came up a few times. The chain links TRDV1 to TRDJ1; 7 nucleotides align to TRDD3. Looked up from germline, CDR1 is TSWWSYY and CDR2 is QGS. The CDR3 is 22 residues long. V shed 0 bases, J shed 5 bases, and the junction held 27 bases outside the gene matches. The CDR3 DNA is TGTGCTCTTGGGGAACTTCCTCCTGCCGTTTTGACTGGGGCCCTCACGGGGGATAAACTCATCTTT. Translation: CALGELPPAVLTGALTGDKLIF.

This clone was recorded a few times. The V and J genes are TRDV1 and TRDJ1, with 11 bases that match TRDD3. Germline CDR1 and CDR2: TSWWSYY and QGS. With 3 bases clipped from V and 0 bases from J, the junction kept 21 bases outside the gene matches. This CDR3 contains 22 residues. CDR3 nucleotides: TGTGCTCTTGGGGACCGCCTACGTCTACTGGGGGATAAAATACCGTACACCGATAAACTCATCTTT. Protein: CALGDRLRLLGDKIPYTDKLIF.

This clone was observed a handful of times. The germline gene is not matched at one end of the junction; a read error may be the cause. This rearrangement joins TRDV1 to TRDJ1, with 10 nucleotides matching TRDD3. The CDR3 has 22 residues. Germline V lookup: CDR1 TSWWSYY, CDR2 QGS. The CDR3 DNA sequence: TGTGCTCTTGGGGAACCGAGTCCTCCTTTATTCACTGGGGGATGGAAAACCGATAGACTCATCTTT. Its translation is CALGEPSPPLFTGGWKTDRLIF.

The sample holds a few counts of this clone. The chain joins TRDV1 to TRDJ1; no definite D call. The V end was cut by 3 bases, the J end by 3 bases, with 17 bases between. Germline assignment: CDR1 TSWWSYY and CDR2 QGS. This CDR3 comprises 16 residues. This CDR3 reads CALGDLTALESDKLIF. The CDR3 DNA sequence: TGTGCTCTTGGGGATCTAACCGCCCTAGAGTCCGATAAACTCATCTTT.

In this sample, this clone turned up a few times. V is TRDV1 and J is TRDJ1, with D perhaps matching TRDD3 (5 bases). Per germline, CDR1 TSWWSYY and CDR2 QGS. This CDR3 is built from 17 residues. V shed 5 bases and J shed 0 bases, with 19 bases lying between them. Written as DNA, the CDR3 is TGTGCTCTTGGGTTTGGGGAGCCCATCCCGTACACCGATAAACTCATCTTT. Its translation: CALGFGEPIPYTDKLIF.

This clone was seen a handful of times. This chain joins TRDV1 and TRDJ4; 13 positions match TRDD3. The germline gives CDR1 TSWWSYY, CDR2 QGS. The CDR3 runs to 18 residues. V shed 3 bases and J 0 bases; nucleotides not matched to a gene: 10. The CDR3 loop is CALGDLPYWGIRARPLIF. CDR3 bases: TGTGCTCTTGGGGACCTTCCTTACTGGGGGATACGGGCCAGACCCCTGATCTTT.

On this clone itself: At one end the junction does not follow the germline gene, possibly because of a read error. The chain recombines TRDV1 with TRDJ1; D is perhaps TRDD2 (5 bases). Germline V lookup: CDR1 TSWWSYY, CDR2 QGS. This CDR3 region has 21 residues. As DNA, the CDR3 is TGTGCTCTTGGGGAACTTTCATTCCTCCCTATTCCGTACGGGGCGACCGATAAGCTCATCTTT. It is translated as CALGELSFLPIPYGATDKLIF.

The gene calls are TRDV2 and TRDJ1; TRDD3 aligns across 8 bases. The trim removed 5 bases at V and 0 bases at J, leaving 28 bases unmatched. The CDR3 consists of 22 residues. Germline CDR1 is GEAIGNYY and CDR2 is EKD. The CDR3 DNA sequence: TGTGCCTGTGCCTCCCATGTACTGGGGGGAGCTTTCCGGGGTGTGTACACCGATAAACTCATCTTT. It is translated as CACASHVLGGAFRGVYTDKLIF.

This clone rates as medium-sized. Other DNA sequences in the same sample also yield this CDR3. The chain couples TRDV2 to TRDJ1, with 11 bases aligning to TRDD3. Per the germline V gene, CDR1 is GEAIGNYY and CDR2 is EKD. This CDR3 has 15 amino acids. After removal of 0 bases from V and 7 bases from J, the junction contained 6 bases not matched to a gene. CDR3 bases: TGTGCCTGTGACACCGAACTGGGGGATATCGCTAAACTCATCTTT. Amino acid sequence: CACDTELGDIAKLIF.

J is TRDJ1 and V is TRDV1; 9 positions match TRDD2. The CDR3 covers 26 residues. V shed 6 bases and J 0 bases; nucleotides not matched to a gene: 38. The germline V gene encodes CDR1 TSWWSYY and CDR2 QGS. The DNA for the CDR3 is TGTGCTCTTGGATCTTCGATCCAGGGAAAGAAGGCCTTCCTACGTCGGACTGGGGTAAACACCGATAAACTCATCTTT. This translates into CALGSSIQGKKAFLRRTGVNTDKLIF.

There are a few counts of this clone. J is TRDJ1 and V is TRDV1; 10 positions match TRDD3. Germline V gene sequence: CDR1 TSWWSYY, CDR2 QGS. The CDR3 runs 20 residues. With V trimmed by 0 bases and J by 7 bases, 20 bases remained unmatched. The CDR3 region is CALGELNGGGYRPVSVKLIF. For the CDR3, the DNA is TGTGCTCTTGGGGAACTCAATGGTGGGGGATACCGACCGGTCTCCGTTAAACTCATCTTT.

This clone was recorded a few times. The chain uses TRDV1 and TRDJ1; TRDD3 agrees at 9 bases. The trim removed 0 bases at V and 0 bases at J, leaving 11 bases unmatched. The CDR3 spans 19 residues. From germline, CDR1 is TSWWSYY and CDR2 QGS. The CDR3 nucleotides read TGTGCTCTTGGGGAACTCTGTACGACCTCTGGGGGATACACCGATAAACTCATCTTT. As protein: CALGELCTTSGGYTDKLIF.

This clone is medium-sized in the sample. The chain joins TRDV2 to TRDJ1, with TRDD3 matching over 7 bases. The CDR3 covers 16 residues. Germline trimming cut 0 bases from V and 3 bases from J; bases unmatched to any gene: 9. Germline loops: CDR1 GEAIGNYY, CDR2 EKD. The CDR3 nucleotides read TGTGCCTGTGACACCCAACGAGGGATACTGGCCGATAAACTCATCTTT. It yields the protein CACDTQRGILADKLIF.

This chain links TRDV1 with TRDJ1; TRDD3 matches 9 bases. The CDR3 is 20 residues long. After removal of 1 base from V and 0 bases from J, the junction contained 15 bases not matched to a gene. Germline V lookup: CDR1 TSWWSYY, CDR2 QGS. CDR3: CALGERFTRLGDRYTDKLIF. As DNA, the CDR3 is TGTGCTCTTGGGGAACGATTCACCCGACTGGGGGACCGGTACACCGATAAACTCATCTTT.

The genes are TRDV1 and TRDJ1, with 8 positions matching TRDD3. After removal of 5 bases from V and 0 bases from J, the junction contained 26 bases not matched to a gene. Germline V gives CDR1 TSWWSYY, CDR2 QGS. The CDR3 covers 22 residues. CDR3: CALGPNPSWVKSSLGDTDKLIF. The CDR3 bases are TGTGCTCTTGGGCCCAATCCCTCCTGGGTAAAATCGTCACTGGGGGACACCGATAAACTCATCTTT.

This clone has a handful of counts. The chain recombines TRDV1 with TRDJ1, with 8 nucleotides matching TRDD3. The V segment lost 4 bases and the J segment 0 bases; nucleotides outside the gene matches: 13. The CDR3 contains 18 residues. CDR1 is TSWWSYY and CDR2 is QGS in the germline V gene. CDR3 in amino acids: CALGANLFGGSYTDKLIF. For the CDR3, the DNA is TGTGCTCTTGGGGCTAACTTATTTGGGGGATCGTACACCGATAAACTCATCTTT.